The 6 T cell receptor beta chains given below trace back to one sample, sequenced in a study of glioma-infiltrating T cells (dated by TCRdb to about 2016). The listed sequencing device is Illumina MiSeq. The iRepertoire nested amplicon-rescue multiplex PCR (arm-PCR) platform was used to amplify TCR alpha and beta CDR3 regions from RNA. The public reads were reprocessed in TCRdb via fastp at Q25 and MiXCR, keeping in-frame beta chains. Rows are unified per CDR3 protein, each entry keeping the most common DNA and genes. This sample holds about 94,000 distinct CDR3 sequences; 23% were observed only once. The top ten constitute 6.7% of the sample. Specimen: glioma tissue, nonneoplastic brain tissue, or PBMCs (not recorded which). The receptors originated from a human donor with low-grade glioma or glioblastoma, undergoing nonglioma brain surgery, or in good health (not recorded which).

This clonotype was detected a few times. The chain uses TRBV10-3 and TRBJ2-7; a weak D match, TRBD2 (6 bases). This CDR3 is built from 13 residues. Germline V CDR1 and CDR2: ENHRY, SYGVKD. The ends were cut back, 10 bases at V and 5 bases at J, with 18 bases in the middle. The CDR3 coding sequence is TGTGCCACCCTTGGCGGGGCCTCGGACGAGCAGTACTTC. Its protein is CATLGGASDEQYF.

This clonotype ranks as medium-sized. The J gene is TRBJ1-2, the V gene TRBV20-1, with D unresolved. The CDR3 extends over 11 amino acids. The V end lost 3 bases, the J end lost 2 bases, and 4 bases lay between the germline ends. The V gene's germline CDR1 is DFQATT and CDR2 SNEGSKA (reference sequence). The CDR3 DNA sequence: TGCAGTGCTAGTGTCAACTATGGCTACACCTTC. Protein sequence: CSASVNYGYTF.

This clonotype occurred many times. The chain carries TRBV6-1 and TRBJ2-7; 7 nucleotides line up with TRBD1. Germline V gene lookup returns CDR1 MNHNS and CDR2 SASEGT. The CDR3 contains 17 residues. V lost 6 bases, J lost 2 bases, and 16 bases stayed unmatched. The DNA for the CDR3 is TGTGCCAGCAGAGCAAGGGAGACGACAGGGCTTCCCTACGAGCAGTACTTC. Protein sequence: CASRARETTGLPYEQYF.

This clonotype was seen a few times. This chain uses TRBV6-4 with TRBJ2-7, with a weak D call TRBD2 (5 bases). V was pared by 5 bases and J by 2 bases, with 16 bases between. Germline CDR1 is MRHNA and CDR2 is SNTAGT. The CDR3 is made up of 15 amino acids. CDR3 region: CASSLEEGGTYEQYF. CDR3 nucleotide sequence: TGTGCCAGCAGTTTGGAGGAAGGCGGCACCTACGAGCAGTACTTC.

The chain is built from TRBV19 and TRBJ2-7, with 7 bases lining up with TRBD2. CDR3 length equals 15 residues. Germline CDR1 is LNHDA and CDR2 is SQIVND (reference sequence). V shed 7 bases, J shed 0 bases, and the junction held 9 bases outside the gene matches. The CDR3 region has the DNA TGTGCCAGTACCCCCCCCGGGAGGCCCTCCTACGAGCAGTACTTC. This gives the protein CASTPPGRPSYEQYF.

This clonotype was picked up many times. This sequence joins TRBV6-1 and TRBJ2-1; 7 bases are a match to TRBD2. Germline V lookup: CDR1 MNHNS, CDR2 SASEGT. V lost 6 bases, J lost 2 bases, and 7 bases stayed unmatched. The CDR3 runs to 15 residues. CDR3 sequence reads: CASSPGLGAYNEQFF. CDR3 coding DNA: TGTGCCAGCAGCCCAGGACTAGGTGCCTACAATGAGCAGTTCTTC.